This TCR beta chain is from a study of blood T cell repertoires in COVID-19. Study at large: Samples came from the United States, Italy and Spain, spanning acute and convalescent COVID-19. T cells, B-cell-depleted T cells, or PBMCs provided the cDNA or gDNA that served as material.

Original methodology: Amplification with reference gene primers provided the estimates of nucleated cell counts. Data came from immunoSEQ multiplex PCR; TCRdb stores just in-frame clones and leaves some out. That table gives V, J and clone size, and the DNA gave D and trimming. Among approximately 180,000 clones listed, roughly 85% were seen once. This receptor was taken from a man in his 60s with acute or convalescent COVID-19. The sequencing sample was made of peripheral blood.

The CDR3 DNA follows: TGTGCCAGAACCCCAGCAAAGTCTTGTCGCGGGGGGCACCCGGATACGCAGTATTTT. Protein: CARTPAKSCRGGHPDTQYF. The V gene is TRBV21-1, the J gene TRBJ2-3; TRBD2 is taken as the D call from the table, unchecked against the DNA. TRBV21-1 is described as a pseudogene. CDR3 length: 19 residues.